The present T cell receptor (beta chain) was sequenced within a study of blood T cell repertoires in COVID-19. For the study at large: From T cells, B-cell-depleted T cells, or PBMCs came the material, which was cDNA or gDNA.

Germline loops: CDR1 SGHVS, CDR2 FQNEAQ. The CDR3 has 15 residues. Trimming removed 5 bases at V and 0 bases at J, with 14 bases between. Authors' data handling: Cell counts per sample came from amplifying reference gene primers. The protocol was immunoSEQ multiplex PCR, while the TCRdb copy is restricted to in-frame clones and leaves out a portion. V and J calls and clone size are given by that table; D and trimming were obtained from the DNA. Here the sample spans approximately 200,000 clones, 89% being singletons. Study members were between about 18 and 90 years old and lived in approximately 25 US regions. Participants were placed into cohorts based on the clinical history they reported. The count of this clone is one.

The chain couples TRBV7-8 to TRBJ2-7; a possible D gene is TRBD2 (7 bases). The sequenced material came from PBMCs or T cells enriched from blood (not recorded which). The TCR originated in a woman in her forties with acute COVID-19. DNA of the CDR3: TGTGCCAGCAGCCCTCCTGGGGGGGCCTCCTACGAGCAGTACTTC. Protein sequence: CASSPPGGASYEQYF. The full variable domain, with the rest looked up from reference TRBV7-8 and TRBJ2-7, is GAGVSQSPRYKVAKRGQDVALRCDPISGHVSLFWYQQALGQGPEFLTYFQNEAQLDKSGLPSDRFFAERPEGSVSTLKIQRTQQEDSAVYLCASSPPGGASYEQYFGPGTRLTVT.